This entry concerns a single TCR beta chain. This clonotype was seen only a few times. Its antigen is still unknown. The sample holds no much larger clone one base away, and base qualities are not on file. The library relied on 5' RACE. The listed sequencing device is Illumina HiSeq 2500. A second PCR of roughly 7 to 11 cycles was performed with a sample-barcoded 5' primer and a J-beta primer mix. A unique molecular identifier was introduced onto each TCR beta cDNA molecule by a template-switch 5' adaptor carrying 12 random nucleotides. Each sample yielded at least 2.5 million CDR3-containing paired-end reads. First-strand cDNA was synthesized from all RNA with the Mint cDNA synthesis kit, primed by a TRBC-specific oligonucleotide. Following uracil-DNA glycosylase treatment, all cDNA underwent a first 18-cycle PCR with the universal primers M1SS and BC2_uni_R. Concerning the study's data processing: Normalization of each sample was performed by random selection of 1 million high-quality reads, each carrying a distinct molecular identifier. Instead of being binned into consensus sequences, reads that shared molecular identifiers were thrown out. MiTCR, set to a Q25 quality threshold and the strictest error-elimination algorithm, was used for CDR3 identification, clonotype clustering and error correction. A nonparametric unseen species model with Euler transformation was used to estimate a lower bound on total TCR beta diversity. The raw public data were reprocessed by TCRdb itself: fastp quality trimming at Q25, MiXCR clonotype calling, in-frame beta chains only. CDR3 protein sequences are deduplicated, and each keeps its most common genes and DNA. TCRdb, rather than the study authors, made the V and J calls. The sample table lists hundreds of thousands of distinct CDR3 sequences, under 40% of them with a count of one. The top ten constitute roughly 13% of the sample.

This record belongs to a study of blood T cells in healthy people across ages (dated by TCRdb to 2014 to 2015). Background on the whole study: In model experiments, template switching captured roughly one uniquely barcoded TCR beta cDNA molecule for every two T cells. To track age-related changes in TCR beta repertoire diversity, the study relied on deep sequencing normalized with unique cDNA molecular identifiers. The donors were split into four age groups: young (average around 15 years), middle-aged (roughly 39), aged (over 55) and long-lived (about 74). To avoid experimental bias, donors of different ages were randomly spread across the sequencing lanes. Two additional independent replicas of 1 million unique cDNA reads from the same blood draw were analyzed for two donors (one aged 18 to 30 and one aged 80 or older).

For CDR1 and CDR2, the germline V gene lists ENHRY and SYGVKD. The CDR3 goes from the cysteine to the phenylalanine over 11 residues. Only CDR3 DNA remains: 33 bases, in frame from the first base. V is cut by 6 bases and J by 7 bases, and the space between the germline ends is 9 bases. The full study reports these points: Because profiling used bulk unsorted PBMCs, naive and antigen-experienced compartments could not be compared conclusively. Estimates of total diversity from one million sequenced T cells were regarded as lower bounds and underestimates. A strong correlation was found between observed TCR beta diversity and the percentage of naive T cells measured by flow cytometry. Compared with the aged group, the long-lived group had more naive CD4+ T cells, fewer expanded clones and increased TCR diversity, a pattern suggesting age selection. Because donor CMV infection status was unknown, age-related changes in expanded clonotypes were potentially confounded. As age increased, observed TCR beta diversity per million T cells dropped in a roughly linear way, and a significant reduction was already evident by age around 41.

The roughly 39 donors, aged about 6 to 100 years, were systemically healthy Caucasian individuals from Russia. Each donor gave roughly 9 milliliters of peripheral blood, drawn into EDTA-treated Vacutainer tubes. Ficoll-Paque density-gradient centrifugation was used to isolate PBMCs, with at least 7 million obtained per sample. Total RNA, at least 6 micrograms per sample, was extracted from PBMCs with Trizol reagent. For every donor, flow cytometry on a PBMC aliquot measured the percentage of naive CD45RAhigh/CD27high T cells. The sample comprised blood. The sequence was obtained from a man younger than 35 in good health. The chain is assembled from TRBV10-3 and TRBJ1-1; the D segment could be TRBD1, given 5 matching bases. CDR3 region: CAIRWGGEAFF. The DNA is as follows: TGTGCCATCAGATGGGGGGGTGAAGCTTTCTTT.